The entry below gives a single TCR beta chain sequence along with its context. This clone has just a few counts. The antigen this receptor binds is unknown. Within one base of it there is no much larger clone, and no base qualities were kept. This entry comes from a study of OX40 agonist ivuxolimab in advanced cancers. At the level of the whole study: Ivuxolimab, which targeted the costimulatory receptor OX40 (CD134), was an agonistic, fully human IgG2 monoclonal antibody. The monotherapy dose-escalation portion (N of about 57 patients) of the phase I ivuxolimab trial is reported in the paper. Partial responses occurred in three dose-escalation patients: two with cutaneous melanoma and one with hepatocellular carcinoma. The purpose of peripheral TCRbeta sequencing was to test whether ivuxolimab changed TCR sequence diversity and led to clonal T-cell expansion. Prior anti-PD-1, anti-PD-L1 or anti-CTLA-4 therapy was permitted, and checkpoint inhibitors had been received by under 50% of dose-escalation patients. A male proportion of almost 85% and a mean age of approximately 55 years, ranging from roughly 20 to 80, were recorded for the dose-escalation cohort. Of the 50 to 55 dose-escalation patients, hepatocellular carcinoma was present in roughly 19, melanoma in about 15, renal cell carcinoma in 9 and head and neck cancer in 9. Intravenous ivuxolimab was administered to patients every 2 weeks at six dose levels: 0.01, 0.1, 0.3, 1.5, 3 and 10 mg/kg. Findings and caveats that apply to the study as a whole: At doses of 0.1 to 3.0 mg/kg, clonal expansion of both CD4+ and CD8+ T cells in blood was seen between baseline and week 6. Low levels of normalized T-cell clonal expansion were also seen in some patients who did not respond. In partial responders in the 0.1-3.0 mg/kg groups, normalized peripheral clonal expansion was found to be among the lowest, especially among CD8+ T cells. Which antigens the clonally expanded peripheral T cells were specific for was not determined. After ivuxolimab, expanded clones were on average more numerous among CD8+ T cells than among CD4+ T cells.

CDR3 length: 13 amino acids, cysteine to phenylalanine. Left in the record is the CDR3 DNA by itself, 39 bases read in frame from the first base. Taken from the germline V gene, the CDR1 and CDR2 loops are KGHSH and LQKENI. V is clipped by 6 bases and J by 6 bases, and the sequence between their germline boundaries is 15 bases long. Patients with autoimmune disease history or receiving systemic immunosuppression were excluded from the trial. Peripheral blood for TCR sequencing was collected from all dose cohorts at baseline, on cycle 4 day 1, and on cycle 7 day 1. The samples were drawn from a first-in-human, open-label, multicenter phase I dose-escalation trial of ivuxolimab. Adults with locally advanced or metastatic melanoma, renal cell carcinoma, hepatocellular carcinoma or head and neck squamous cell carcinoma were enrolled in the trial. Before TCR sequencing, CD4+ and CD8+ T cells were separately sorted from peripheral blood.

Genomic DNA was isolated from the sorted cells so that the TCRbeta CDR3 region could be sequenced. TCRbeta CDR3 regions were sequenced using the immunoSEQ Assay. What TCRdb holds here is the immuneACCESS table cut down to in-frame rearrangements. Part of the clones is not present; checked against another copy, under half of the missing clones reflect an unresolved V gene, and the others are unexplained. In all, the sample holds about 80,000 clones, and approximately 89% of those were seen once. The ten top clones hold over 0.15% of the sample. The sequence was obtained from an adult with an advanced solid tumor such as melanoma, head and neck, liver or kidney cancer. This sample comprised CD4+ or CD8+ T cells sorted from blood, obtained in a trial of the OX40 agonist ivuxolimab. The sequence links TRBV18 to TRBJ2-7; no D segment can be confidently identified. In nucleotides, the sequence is TGTGCCAGCTCCCGCCAAGGGAAGGTCGAGCAGTACTTC. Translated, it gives CASSRQGKVEQYF.